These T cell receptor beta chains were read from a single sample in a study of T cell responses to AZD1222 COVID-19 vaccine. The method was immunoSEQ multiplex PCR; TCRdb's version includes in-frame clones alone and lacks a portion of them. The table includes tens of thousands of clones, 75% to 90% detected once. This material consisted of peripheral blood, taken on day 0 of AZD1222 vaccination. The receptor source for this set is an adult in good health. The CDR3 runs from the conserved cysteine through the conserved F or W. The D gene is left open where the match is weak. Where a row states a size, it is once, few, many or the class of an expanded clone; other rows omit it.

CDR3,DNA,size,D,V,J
CASSFIGQTNTGELFF,TGTGCCAGCAGTTTTATCGGACAAACGAACACCGGGGAGCTGTTTTTT,.,.,TRBV28,TRBJ2-2
CATSRAGGGYNEQFF,TGTGCCACCAGCAGAGCGGGCGGAGGCTACAATGAGCAGTTCTTC,.,.,TRBV15,TRBJ2-1
CASSYRGQLQETQYF,TGTGCCAGCAGTTACCGGGGACAGTTACAAGAGACCCAGTACTTC,.,TRBD1,TRBV28,TRBJ2-5
CASSPGQRDTQYF,TGTGCCAGCAGTCCGGGACAGAGGGATACGCAGTATTTT,.,TRBD1,TRBV6-6,TRBJ2-3
CASSLASDSGNTIYF,TGTGCCAGCAGCTTAGCTAGTGACTCTGGAAACACCATATATTTT,few,.,TRBV7-8,TRBJ1-3
CASSADGDSNQPQHF,TGTGCCAGCAGCGCCGACGGTGATAGCAATCAGCCCCAGCATTTT,.,.,TRBV9,TRBJ1-5
CASSEGTPPPYEQYF,TGTGCCAGCTCAGAAGGGACACCTCCCCCTTACGAGCAGTACTTC,.,.,TRBV27,TRBJ2-7
CASSPRGSQGGYNEQFF,TGTGCCAGCAGCCCCCGAGGGAGCCAGGGTGGTTACAATGAGCAGTTCTTC,.,.,TRBV9,TRBJ2-1
CASSLAVGLETQYF,TGCGCCAGCAGCTTGGCAGTGGGGTTAGAGACCCAGTACTTC,few,.,TRBV5-1,TRBJ2-5
CASNPWGLDEQYF,TGTGCCAGCAATCCCTGGGGGTTGGACGAGCAGTACTTC,.,.,TRBV28,TRBJ2-7